Shown below are 9 T cell receptor beta chains from a single sample sequenced in a study of cytomegalovirus exposure and HLA in healthy donors. The PCR employed 60 Vbeta primers together with 13 Jbeta primers. Using immunoSEQ multiplex PCR, the repertoire was profiled, and TCRdb retains in-frame clones only, with some absent. The top ten hold 1.1% of the sample, which has about 210,000 clones, around 87% seen once. Material for sequencing was PBMCs. The origin of the receptors is a boy aged 2 to 10 in good health and CMV-seronegative.

Points on this clone: At the DNA level, this CDR3 is encoded by other sequences in the same sample as well. This chain joins TRBV29-1 and TRBJ2-1; D gene unclear. Looked up from germline, CDR1 is SQVTM and CDR2 is ANQGSEA. Trimming took off 4 bases at V and 4 bases at J, with 8 bases between the two ends. The CDR3 consists of 12 residues. In DNA form, the CDR3 reads TGCAGCGTTGTGGGCAGTTACAATGAGCAGTTCTTC. Translated: CSVVGSYNEQFF.

Of note for this clone: The junction shows a germline mismatch at one end, possibly a read error. Other nucleotide sequences from this sample produce the same CDR3. J is TRBJ2-5 and V is TRBV2, with 10 bases matching TRBD2. CDR1 and CDR2 (germline): SNHLY, FYNNEI. The CDR3 length is 14 residues. The CDR3, as DNA: TGTGCCAGCAGTAAAGAGCGGGAGGGCCAGACTCAGTACTTC. This encodes CASSKEREGQTQYF. The full variable domain, its missing parts supplied by reference TRBV2 and TRBJ2-5, is EPEVTQTPSHQVTQMGQEVILRCVPISNHLYFYWYRQILGQKVEFLVSFYNNEISEKSEIFDDQFSVERPDGSNFTLKIRSTKLEDSAMYFCASSKEREGQTQYFGPGTRLLVL.

J is TRBJ2-5 and V is TRBV5-4; 9 bases fit TRBD1. The CDR3 spans 14 residues. The V gene end was trimmed by 0 bases and the J gene end by 7 bases; junction bases not matched to a gene: 4. Germline V gene lookup returns CDR1 SGHNT and CDR2 YYREEE (reference sequence). The CDR3 loop reads CASSLEDRGGTQYF. CDR3 bases: TGTGCCAGCAGCTTGGAAGACAGGGGGGGGACCCAGTACTTC.

This sequence joins TRBV19 and TRBJ2-7; weak D call: TRBD1 (5 bases). The V gene lost 5 bases and the J gene lost 2 bases, with 10 bases spanning the gap. Germline CDR1 reads LNHDA; CDR2 reads SQIVND (reference sequence). The CDR3 runs 13 residues. The CDR3, as DNA: TGTGCCAGTAGTTTACAGGTTACCTACGAGCAGTACTTC. Protein product: CASSLQVTYEQYF.

The chain recombines TRBV5-6 with TRBJ2-7; D is undetermined. V lost 0 bases and J lost 4, with 11 bases in between. CDR1 is SGHDT and CDR2 is YYEEEE in the germline V gene. The length of the CDR3 is 14 residues. The CDR3 spells CASSLGAQLYEQYF. As DNA, the CDR3 is TGTGCCAGCAGCTTGGGGGCCCAATTGTACGAGCAGTACTTC.

In its sample, this clone was seen a few times. The chain uses TRBV27 and TRBJ2-3, with 7 bases fitting TRBD2. V gave up 2 bases and J gave up 3 bases; unmatched junction bases: 11. The CDR3 consists of 17 residues. Looked up from germline, CDR1 is MNHEY and CDR2 is SMNVEV (reference sequence). This chain's CDR3 is CASSLVVGLLATDTQYF. The CDR3 nucleotides read TGTGCCAGCAGTTTAGTCGTCGGGTTACTAGCGACAGATACGCAGTATTTT.

This chain connects TRBV27 to TRBJ2-2, with 9 nucleotides matching TRBD1. The germline V gene has CDR1 MNHEY and CDR2 SMNVEV (reference sequence). The V segment lost 8 bases and the J segment 13 bases; nucleotides outside the gene matches: 8. The CDR3 length is 12 residues. CDR3 loop: CASGDRVTWLFF. As DNA, the CDR3 is TGTGCCAGCGGGGACAGGGTTACTTGGCTGTTTTTT.

The genes are TRBV9 and TRBJ1-6; D remains unclear. The CDR3 spans 12 residues. Germline CDR1 is SGDLS and CDR2 is YYNGEE. Trimming cost V 4 bases and J 8 bases, with 7 bases left between them. The CDR3 DNA sequence: TGTGCCAGCAGCCCCTACGATTCACCCCTCCACTTT. Protein: CASSPYDSPLHF. Filled out from reference TRBV9 and TRBJ1-6, the complete variable domain reads DSGVTQTPKHLITATGQRVTLRCSPRSGDLSVYWYQQSLDQGLQFLIQYYNGEERAKGNILERFSAQQFPDLHSELNLSSLELGDSALYFCASSPYDSPLHFGNGTRLTVT.

This clone was detected once. The gene calls are TRBV18 and TRBJ2-5; TRBD2 matches at 9 bases. V trimming: 6 bases; J trimming: 5 bases; junction bases outside the gene matches: 10. CDR3 length equals 15 residues. Germline-derived CDR1 and CDR2 are KGHSH and LQKENI. The DNA for the CDR3 is TGTGCCAGCTCGAAAAATAGCGGGAGCGGGGAGACCCAGTACTTC. Its protein product is CASSKNSGSGETQYF.